This TCR beta chain was recorded in a study of beta chain features in type 1 diabetes. cDNA synthesis used the whole RNA isolate, giving expressed TCRB sequences. Profiled with immunoSEQ multiplex PCR; TCRdb holds only in-frame clones, not every one. The sample shows some 660,000 clones, about an eighth of them seen only once. CDR1 and CDR2 from the germline V gene are ENHRY and SYGVKD. The CDR3 loop spans 14 amino acids. The germline V and J ends were trimmed by 0 bases and 2 bases, with 7 bases remaining between them. This clone was picked up a small number of times. The antigen is unknown. Other DNA variants within this sample encode the same CDR3. Study outcomes and limitations: Junctions at VDJ sites from type 1 diabetes patients had fewer insertions and more deletions. It was possible that PCR favored shorter templates, equally so in patients and controls. Type 1 diabetes patients had TCRB CDR3s that were shorter (moderately but significantly so) in all four CD4+ subsets.

Isolation of CD4+ naive, central memory, regulatory and stem cell-like memory cells was achieved by sorting via CD45RO/CCR7/CD25/CD127/CD95/CD27. The chain uses TRBV10-3 and TRBJ1-2; D remains ambiguous. The source is a young man with type 1 diabetes. Sequencing was carried out using naive CD4+ T cells from blood. CDR3: CAISESGVNYGYTF. The CDR3 DNA is TGTGCCATCAGTGAGTCTGGGGTGAACTATGGCTACACCTTC.